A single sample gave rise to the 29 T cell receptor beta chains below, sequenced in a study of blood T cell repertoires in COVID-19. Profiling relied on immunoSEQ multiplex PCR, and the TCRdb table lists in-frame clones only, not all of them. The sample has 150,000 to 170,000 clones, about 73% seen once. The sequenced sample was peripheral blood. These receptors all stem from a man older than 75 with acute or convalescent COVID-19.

CDR3 residues: CASSYYGTGNTIYF. The DNA of the CDR3 is TGTGCCAGCAGCTACTACGGAACTGGAAACACCATATATTTT. The chain carries TRBV7-2 and TRBJ1-3; no clear D gene. Germline values: CDR1 SGHTA, CDR2 FQGNSA. This CDR3 comprises 14 residues. Deletions cut 4 bases from V and 2 bases from J, with 9 bases between.

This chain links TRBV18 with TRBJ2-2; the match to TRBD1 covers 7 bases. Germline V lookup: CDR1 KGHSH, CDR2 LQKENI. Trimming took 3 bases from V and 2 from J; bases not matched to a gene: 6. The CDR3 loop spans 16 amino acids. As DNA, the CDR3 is TGTGCCAGCTCACCGGGACAGACCATTAACACCGGGGAGCTGTTTTTT. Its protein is CASSPGQTINTGELFF.

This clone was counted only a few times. The CDR3 bases are TGTGCCAGCAGGCGACAGGGGGTGAACGAGCAGTACGTC. Translation gives CASRRQGVNEQYV. The V gene is TRBV2, the J gene TRBJ2-7, with 9 positions matching TRBD1. This CDR3 has 13 residues. The ends lost 6 bases at V and 5 bases at J; junction bases unmatched: 5. Germline CDR1 and CDR2: SNHLY and FYNNEI.

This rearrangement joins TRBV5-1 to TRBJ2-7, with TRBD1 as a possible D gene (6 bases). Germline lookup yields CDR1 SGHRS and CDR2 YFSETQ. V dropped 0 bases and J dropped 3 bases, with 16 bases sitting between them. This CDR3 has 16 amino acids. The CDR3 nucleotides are TGCGCCAGCAGCTTGGGGCCCGGACAGCAAAACTACGAGCAGTACTTC. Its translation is CASSLGPGQQNYEQYF.

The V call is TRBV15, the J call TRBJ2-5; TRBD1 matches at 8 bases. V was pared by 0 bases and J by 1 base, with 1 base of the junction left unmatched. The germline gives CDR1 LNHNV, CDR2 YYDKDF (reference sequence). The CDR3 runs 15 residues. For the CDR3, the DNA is TGTGCCACCAGCAGAGAACAGGGGGGCCAAGAGACCCAGTACTTC. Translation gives CATSREQGGQETQYF.

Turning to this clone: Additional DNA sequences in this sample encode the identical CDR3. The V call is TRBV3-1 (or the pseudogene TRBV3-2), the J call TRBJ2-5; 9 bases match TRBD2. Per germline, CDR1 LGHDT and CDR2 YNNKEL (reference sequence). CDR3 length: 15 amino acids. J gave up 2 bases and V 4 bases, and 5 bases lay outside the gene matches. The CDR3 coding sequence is TGTGCCAGCAGCCCCTTAGCGGGGGTACAAGAGACCCAGTACTTC. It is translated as CASSPLAGVQETQYF.

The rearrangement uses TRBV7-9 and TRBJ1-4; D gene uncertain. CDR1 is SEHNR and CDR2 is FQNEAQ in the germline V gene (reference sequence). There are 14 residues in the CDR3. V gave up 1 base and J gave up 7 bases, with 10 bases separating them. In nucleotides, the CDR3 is TGTGCCAGCAGCTTAGAAGTGAGGAGTGAAAAACTGTTTTTT. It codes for CASSLEVRSEKLFF.

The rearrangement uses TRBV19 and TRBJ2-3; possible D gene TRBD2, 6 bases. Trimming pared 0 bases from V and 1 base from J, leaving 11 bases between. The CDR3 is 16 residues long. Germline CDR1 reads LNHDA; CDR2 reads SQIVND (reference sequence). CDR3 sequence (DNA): TGTGCCAGTAGTATAGACCCGGGACTGCGCACAGATACGCAGTATTTT. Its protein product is CASSIDPGLRTDTQYF.

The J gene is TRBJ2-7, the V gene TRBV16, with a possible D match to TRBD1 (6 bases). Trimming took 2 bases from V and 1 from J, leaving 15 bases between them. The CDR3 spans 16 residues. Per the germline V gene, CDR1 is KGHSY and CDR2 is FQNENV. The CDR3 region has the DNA TGTGCCAGCAGCCAAGCGACCTGGACAGATTCCTACGAGCAGTACGTC. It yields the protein CASSQATWTDSYEQYV.

CDR3 loop: CASSDISTDTQYF. As DNA, the CDR3 is TGTGCCAGTAGCGACATTAGCACAGATACGCAGTATTTT. This chain connects TRBV19 to TRBJ2-3; no reliable D call. The V and J ends lost 6 bases and 0 bases respectively, with 7 bases between them. The length of the CDR3 is 13 residues. The V gene's germline CDR1 is LNHDA and CDR2 SQIVND (reference sequence).

The CDR3 nucleotides read TGTGCCAGCAGCTATCGGATCAGGGGGAATGAGCAGTTCTTC. It specifies CASSYRIRGNEQFF. The chain links TRBV11-3 to TRBJ2-1, with 7 bases lining up with TRBD1. The CDR3 is made up of 14 amino acids. Germline trimming cut 4 bases from V and 7 bases from J; bases unmatched to any gene: 7. In germline, CDR1 is SGHNT, CDR2 YENEEA.

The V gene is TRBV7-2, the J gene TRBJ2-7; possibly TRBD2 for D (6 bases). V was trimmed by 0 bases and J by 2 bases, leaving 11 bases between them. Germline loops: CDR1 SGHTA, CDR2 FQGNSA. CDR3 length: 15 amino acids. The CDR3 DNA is TGTGCCAGCAGCTTAGCGGGGGGATACACCTACGAGCAGTACTTC. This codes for CASSLAGGYTYEQYF.

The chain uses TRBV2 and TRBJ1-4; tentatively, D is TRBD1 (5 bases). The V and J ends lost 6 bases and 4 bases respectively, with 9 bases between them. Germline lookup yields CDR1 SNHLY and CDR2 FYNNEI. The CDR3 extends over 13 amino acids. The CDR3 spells CASRGDYNEKLFF. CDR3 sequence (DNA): TGTGCCAGCAGGGGGGACTATAATGAAAAACTGTTTTTT.

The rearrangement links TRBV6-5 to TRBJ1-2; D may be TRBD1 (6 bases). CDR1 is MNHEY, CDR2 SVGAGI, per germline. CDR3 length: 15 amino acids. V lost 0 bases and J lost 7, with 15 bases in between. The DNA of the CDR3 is TGTGCCAGCAGTTACTCGAACAGGGTTAAGGGTGGCTACACCTTC. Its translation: CASSYSNRVKGGYTF.

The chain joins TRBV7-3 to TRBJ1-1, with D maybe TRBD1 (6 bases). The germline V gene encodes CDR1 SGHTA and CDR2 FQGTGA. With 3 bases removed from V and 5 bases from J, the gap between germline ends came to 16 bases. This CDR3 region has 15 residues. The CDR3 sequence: CASSLLGPGETEAFF. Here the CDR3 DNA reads TGTGCCAGCAGCTTGTTAGGTCCAGGGGAGACTGAAGCTTTCTTT.

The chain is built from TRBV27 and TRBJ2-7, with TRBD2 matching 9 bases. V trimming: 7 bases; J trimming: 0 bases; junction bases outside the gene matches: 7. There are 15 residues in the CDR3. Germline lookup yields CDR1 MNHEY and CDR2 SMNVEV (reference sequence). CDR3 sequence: CASTESGGSSYEQYV. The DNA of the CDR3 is TGTGCCAGCACCGAAAGCGGGGGGAGCTCCTACGAGCAGTACGTC.

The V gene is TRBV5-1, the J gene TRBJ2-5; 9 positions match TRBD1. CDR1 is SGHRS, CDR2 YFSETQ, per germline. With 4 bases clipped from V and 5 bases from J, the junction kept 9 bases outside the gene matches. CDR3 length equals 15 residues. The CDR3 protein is CASSATGTGSETQYF. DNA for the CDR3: TGCGCCAGCAGCGCCACCGGGACAGGGTCCGAGACCCAGTACTTC.

The DNA of the CDR3 is TGTGCCAGCAGTCCGTCGCCAGTAAGGGGTGGCTACACCTTC. This gives the protein CASSPSPVRGGYTF. The chain combines TRBV28 with TRBJ1-2; D possibly corresponds to TRBD1 (5 bases). The CDR3 extends over 14 amino acids. With 5 bases removed from V and 7 bases from J, the gap between germline ends came to 17 bases. The germline gives CDR1 MDHEN, CDR2 SYDVKM.

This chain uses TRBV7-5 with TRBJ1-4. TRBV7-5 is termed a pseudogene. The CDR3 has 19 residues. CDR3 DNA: TGTGTCAGAAGCTTACGGGAGGCCCCGGGACAACTACCCAGGGAAAAACTGTTTTTT. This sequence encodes CVRSLREAPGQLPREKLFF.

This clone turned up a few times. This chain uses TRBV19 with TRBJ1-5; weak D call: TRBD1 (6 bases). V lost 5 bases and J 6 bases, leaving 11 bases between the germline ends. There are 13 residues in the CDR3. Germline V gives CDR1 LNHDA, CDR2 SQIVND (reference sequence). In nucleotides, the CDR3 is TGTGCCAGTAGTGCCCAGGGGCCTCAGCCCCAGCATTTT. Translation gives CASSAQGPQPQHF.

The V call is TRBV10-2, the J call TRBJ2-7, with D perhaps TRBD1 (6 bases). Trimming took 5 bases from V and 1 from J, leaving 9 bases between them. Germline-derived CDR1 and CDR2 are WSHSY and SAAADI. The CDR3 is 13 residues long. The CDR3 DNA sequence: TGCGCCAGCAGTTCGGGACAATCCTACGAGCAGTACGTC. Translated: CASSSGQSYEQYV.

CDR3 loop: CASSSQGTGNTIYF. The CDR3 DNA reads TGCGCCAGCAGCTCCCAGGGAACTGGAAACACCATATATTTT. The chain links TRBV5-1 to TRBJ1-3; perhaps TRBD1 as D (5 bases). The length of the CDR3 is 14 residues. Trimming removed 3 bases from V and 2 bases from J, with 9 bases in between. The germline gives CDR1 SGHRS, CDR2 YFSETQ. Variable domain in full (rest from reference TRBV5-1 and TRBJ1-3): KAGVTQTPRYLIKTRGQQVTLSCSPISGHRSVSWYQQTPGQGLQFLFEYFSETQRNKGNFPGRFSGRQFSNSRSEMNVSTLELGDSALYLCASSSQGTGNTIYFGEGSWLTVV.

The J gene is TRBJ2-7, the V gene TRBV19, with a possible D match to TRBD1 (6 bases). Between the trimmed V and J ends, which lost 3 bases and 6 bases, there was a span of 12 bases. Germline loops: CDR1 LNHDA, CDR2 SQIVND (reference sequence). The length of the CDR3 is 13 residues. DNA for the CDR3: TGTGCCAGTAGTATCCGGGACACTCCCGAGCAGTACTTC. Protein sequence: CASSIRDTPEQYF.

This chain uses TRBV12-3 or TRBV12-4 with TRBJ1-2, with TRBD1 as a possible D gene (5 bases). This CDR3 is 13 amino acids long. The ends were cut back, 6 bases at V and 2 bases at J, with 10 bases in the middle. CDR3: CASSAQGNYGYTF. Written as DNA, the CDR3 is TGTGCCAGCAGCGCTCAGGGAAACTATGGCTACACCTTC.

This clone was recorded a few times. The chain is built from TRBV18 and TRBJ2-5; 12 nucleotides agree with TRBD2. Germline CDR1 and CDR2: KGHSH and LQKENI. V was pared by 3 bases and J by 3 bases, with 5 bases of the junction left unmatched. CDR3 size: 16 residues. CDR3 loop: CASSPPSGGAEETQYF. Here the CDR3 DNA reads TGTGCCAGCTCACCTCCTAGCGGGGGGGCAGAAGAGACCCAGTACTTC.

The CDR3 protein is CATSKVANTEAFF. CDR3 coding DNA: TGTGCCACCAGCAAGGTAGCGAACACTGAAGCTTTCTTT. The chain recombines TRBV15 with TRBJ1-1; D remains unclear. Germline loops: CDR1 LNHNV, CDR2 YYDKDF (reference sequence). Trimming left V 4 bases short and J 1 base short, with 7 bases between. The CDR3 covers 13 residues.

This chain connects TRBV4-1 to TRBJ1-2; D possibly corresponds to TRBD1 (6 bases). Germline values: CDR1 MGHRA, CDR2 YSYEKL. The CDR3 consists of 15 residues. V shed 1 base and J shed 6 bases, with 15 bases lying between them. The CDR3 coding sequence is TGCGCCAGCAGCCAAGGGGCAGGGGAATTTGATGGCTACACCTTC. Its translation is CASSQGAGEFDGYTF.

CDR3 DNA: TGTGCCACCCGACGGGGGGACACAGATACGCAGTATTTT. Translation: CATRRGDTDTQYF. V gene TRBV24-1 combines with J gene TRBJ2-3, with TRBD2 matching 7 bases. Per the germline V gene, CDR1 is KGHDR and CDR2 is SFDVKD. The CDR3 extends over 13 amino acids. The J segment lost 2 bases and the V segment lost 9 bases, leaving 4 bases of the junction unmatched.

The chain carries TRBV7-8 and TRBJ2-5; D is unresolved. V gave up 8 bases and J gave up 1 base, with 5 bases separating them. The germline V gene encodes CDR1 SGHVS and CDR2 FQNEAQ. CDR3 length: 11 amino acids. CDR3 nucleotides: TGTGCCAGCGCACTCCAAGAGACCCAGTACTTC. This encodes CASALQETQYF.